This T cell receptor (beta chain) was identified in a study of T cells in localized non-small cell lung cancer. Study observations and caveats: Median about 56 top-100 tumor clones were shared with paired adjacent lung. Longer overall survival was associated with a higher density of T cells in the blood.

This clone was observed a single time. Its matching antigen is unknown. The data were produced by immunoSEQ multiplex PCR, yet TCRdb's version contains in-frame clones alone and is incomplete. The data contain about 22,000 clones, about 81% of them seen just once; the ten biggest clones take up about 2.6%. The CDR3 has 18 residues. CDR1 is KGHSH and CDR2 is LQKENI in the germline V gene. The V gene end was trimmed by 1 base and the J gene end by 2 bases; junction bases not matched to a gene: 6. The V and J genes are TRBV18 and TRBJ2-2, with 11 positions matching TRBD2. The receptor was isolated from a man aged 40-75 years with stage I lung adenocarcinoma. The material was peripheral blood, obtained before any cancer treatment. The CDR3 sequence is CASSPRPGTSGNTGELFF. In DNA, the CDR3 is TGTGCCAGCTCACCACGTCCCGGGACTAGCGGTAACACCGGGGAGCTGTTTTTT.